The clone carrying this T cell receptor (beta chain) came up many times. The entry originates in a study of neurological immune-mediated disorders. Synthesis of cDNA used 5'RACE (with 10-nucleotide random UMIs). TCRdb analysed the 5' RACE reads with MiXCR anew, one entry per CDR3 protein. The sample includes around 26,000 distinct CDR3 sequences, roughly 6.7% of them seen just once. The unsorted libraries were produced from 2 million PBMCs held at -80 C. J gave up 5 bases and V 3 bases, and 4 bases lay outside the gene matches. Germline CDR1 MDHEN, CDR2 SYDVKM. CDR3 size: 15 residues. The chain has TRBV28 and TRBJ2-5; TRBD2 matches at 12 bases. The sequence came from a woman between 50 and 59 years old in good health. Sample: PBMCs. The CDR3 bases are TGTGCCAGCAGTTTTCTAGCGGGAGGGAGGGAGACCCAGTACTTC. This encodes CASSFLAGGRETQYF.